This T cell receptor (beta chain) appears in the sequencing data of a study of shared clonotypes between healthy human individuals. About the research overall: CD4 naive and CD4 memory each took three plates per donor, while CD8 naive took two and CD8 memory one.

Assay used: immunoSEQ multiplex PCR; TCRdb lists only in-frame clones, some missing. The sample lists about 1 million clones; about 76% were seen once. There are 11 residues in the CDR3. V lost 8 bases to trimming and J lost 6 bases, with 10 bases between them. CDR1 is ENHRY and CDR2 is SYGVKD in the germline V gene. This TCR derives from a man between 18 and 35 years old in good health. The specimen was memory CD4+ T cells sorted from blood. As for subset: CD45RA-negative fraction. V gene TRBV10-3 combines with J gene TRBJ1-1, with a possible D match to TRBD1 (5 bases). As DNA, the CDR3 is TGTGCCATCGGAGGGGTGGCTGAAGCTTTCTTT. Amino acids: CAIGGVAEAFF.